One sample yielded the 26 T cell receptor beta chains listed below, sequenced in a study of PD-L1 blockade in urothelial cancer. The protocol was immunoSEQ multiplex PCR, while the TCRdb copy is restricted to in-frame clones and leaves out a portion. The sample lists fewer than 50,000 clones, over 75% occurring once. Sample: PBMCs, taken around atezolizumab (anti-PD-L1) treatment. These receptors all stem from a man in his sixties or seventies with urothelial cancer.

The chain combines TRBV7-3 with TRBJ2-2; D might be TRBD1 (6 bases). The CDR3 spans 15 residues. The ends were cut back, 5 bases at V and 4 bases at J, with 14 bases in the middle. CDR1 is SGHTA, CDR2 FQGTGA, per germline. The CDR3 loop reads CASSRIAGVTGELFF. CDR3 nucleotides: TGTGCCAGCAGCCGCATAGCAGGGGTCACCGGGGAGCTGTTTTTT.

V is TRBV28 and J is TRBJ2-4, with a possible D match to TRBD1 (7 bases). Trimming took off 5 bases at V and 6 bases at J, with 14 bases between the two ends. The CDR3 covers 14 residues. Germline V gene sequence: CDR1 MDHEN, CDR2 SYDVKM. Written as DNA, the CDR3 is TGTGCCAGCAGTGCCCGACAGGGAGGAAACATTCAGTACTTC. The encoded protein is CASSARQGGNIQYF.

The V call is TRBV5-1, the J call TRBJ2-5, with 9 positions matching TRBD1. The CDR3 is 15 amino acids. Germline V gene lookup returns CDR1 SGHRS and CDR2 YFSETQ. The J segment lost 3 bases and the V segment lost 4 bases, leaving 7 bases of the junction unmatched. This CDR3 reads CASSGQGHEEETQYF. CDR3 in DNA: TGCGCCAGCAGCGGACAGGGGCATGAGGAAGAGACCCAGTACTTC.

This chain connects TRBV7-2 to TRBJ2-7; 8 bases match TRBD2. Germline assignment: CDR1 SGHTA and CDR2 FQGNSA. The CDR3 covers 15 residues. The V and J ends lost 5 bases and 0 bases, in that order; junction bases with no gene match: 6. CDR3 coding DNA: TGTGCCAGCAGCCCCCCGGGGACTAGCTCCTACGAGCAGTACTTC. It encodes CASSPPGTSSYEQYF.

The chain carries TRBV19 and TRBJ1-3, with 9 bases aligning to TRBD1. Germline CDR1 and CDR2: LNHDA and SQIVND (reference sequence). V was clipped by 5 bases and J by 0 bases; unmatched bases: 2. This CDR3 contains 15 residues. The CDR3 loop is CASSRDRDSGNTIYF. CDR3 nucleotides: TGTGCCAGTAGTCGGGACAGGGACTCTGGAAACACCATATATTTT.

This clone was observed a single time. This chain connects TRBV6-1 to TRBJ1-4; 12 bases line up with TRBD1. J was trimmed by 13 bases and V by 3 bases; bases with no gene match: 18. Looked up from germline, CDR1 is MNHNS and CDR2 is SASEGT. The CDR3 extends over 18 amino acids. Written as DNA, the CDR3 is TGTGCCAGCAGTGACGAAACCGGGACAGGGGGCGGCATTGGTAGACTGTTTTTT. This translates into CASSDETGTGGGIGRLFF.

V is TRBV5-5 and J is TRBJ1-1; the match to TRBD1 covers 11 bases. The germline V gene has CDR1 SGHKS and CDR2 YYEKEE (reference sequence). This CDR3 has 16 residues. J gave up 5 bases and V 4 bases, and 10 bases lay outside the gene matches. This chain's CDR3 is CASSDTPGTGGTEAFF. CDR3 bases: TGTGCCAGCAGCGATACTCCCGGGACAGGGGGAACTGAAGCTTTCTTT. The full variable domain, completed using reference TRBV5-5 and TRBJ1-1, is DAGVTQSPTHLIKTRGQQVTLRCSPISGHKSVSWYQQVLGQGPQFIFQYYEKEERGRGNFPDRFSARQFPNYSSELNVNALLLGDSALYLCASSDTPGTGGTEAFFGQGTRLTVV.

The rearrangement joins TRBV18 to TRBJ1-1, with TRBD1 matching 8 bases. The germline gives CDR1 KGHSH, CDR2 LQKENI. V lost 5 bases and J lost 4; bases outside the gene matches: 9. The CDR3 has 15 amino acids. CDR3 sequence: CASSEQGARGTEAFF. CDR3 DNA: TGTGCCAGCTCAGAGCAGGGGGCGCGGGGCACTGAAGCTTTCTTT. Combining the CDR3 with reference TRBV18 and TRBJ1-1 gives the whole variable domain NAGVMQNPRHLVRRRGQEARLRCSPMKGHSHVYWYRQLPEEGLKFMVYLQKENIIDESGMPKERFSAEFPKEGPSILRIQQVVRGDSAAYFCASSEQGARGTEAFFGQGTRLTVV.

CDR3 in amino acids: CASSPGQGGEAFF. As DNA, the CDR3 is TGTGCCAGCAGCCCGGGACAGGGCGGTGAAGCTTTCTTT. The rearrangement uses TRBV7-6 and TRBJ1-1; 9 nucleotides align to TRBD1. With V trimmed by 5 bases and J by 7 bases, 5 bases remained unmatched. The CDR3 covers 13 residues. Germline assignment: CDR1 SGHVS and CDR2 FNYEAQ. Together with reference TRBV7-6 and TRBJ1-1, the CDR3 gives the full variable domain: GAGVSQSPRYKVTKRGQDVALRCDPISGHVSLYWYRQALGQGPEFLTYFNYEAQQDKSGLPNDRFSAERPEGSISTLTIQRTEQRDSAMYRCASSPGQGGEAFFGQGTRLTVV.

This chain links TRBV5-4 with TRBJ2-1; possible D gene TRBD2, 5 bases. V was clipped by 3 bases and J by 6 bases, with 10 bases between them. This CDR3 has 13 amino acids. Germline CDR1 and CDR2: SGHNT and YYREEE (reference sequence). The CDR3 protein is CASSSTTSNEQFF. The CDR3 nucleotides are TGTGCCAGCAGCTCCACTACTAGCAATGAGCAGTTCTTC.

The rearrangement joins TRBV25-1 to TRBJ1-6, with 8 bases fitting TRBD1. Trimming took 5 bases from V and 7 from J; bases not matched to a gene: 7. This CDR3 comprises 15 residues. Germline values: CDR1 MGHDK, CDR2 SYGVNS. CDR3 coding DNA: TGTGCCAGCAGTCGGCAGGGGGCGGAAAATTCACCCCTCCACTTT. Encoded protein: CASSRQGAENSPLHF.

The V gene is TRBV5-4, the J gene TRBJ2-2; 12 bases are shared with TRBD2. The CDR3 runs to 18 residues. Germline CDR1 and CDR2: SGHNT and YYREEE (reference sequence). The junction had 5 bases not matched to a gene; V was cut back by 0 bases and J by 2 bases. CDR3 residues: CASSLGLAGGYNTGELFF. CDR3 bases: TGTGCCAGCAGCTTGGGGCTAGCGGGAGGGTATAACACCGGGGAGCTGTTTTTT.

This chain connects TRBV9 to TRBJ2-7, with 8 bases fitting TRBD2. The CDR3 loop spans 14 amino acids. Germline V gives CDR1 SGDLS, CDR2 YYNGEE. The V gene end was trimmed by 0 bases and the J gene end by 4 bases; junction bases not matched to a gene: 3. Here the CDR3 reads CASSVAAGAYEQYF. The CDR3 nucleotides read TGTGCCAGCAGCGTAGCAGCGGGAGCGTACGAGCAGTACTTC.

The J gene is TRBJ1-5, the V gene TRBV6-6; maybe TRBD1 (5 bases). Germline loops: CDR1 MNHNY, CDR2 SVGAGI (reference sequence). The length of the CDR3 is 12 residues. The germline V and J ends were trimmed by 7 bases and 5 bases, with 9 bases remaining between them. The CDR3 sequence: CASTRADQPQHF. CDR3 DNA sequence: TGTGCCAGCACCAGGGCAGATCAGCCCCAGCATTTT.

The chain uses TRBV18 and TRBJ2-1; 8 positions agree with TRBD1. Germline V gene lookup returns CDR1 KGHSH and CDR2 LQKENI. The CDR3 consists of 15 residues. The J segment lost 5 bases and the V segment lost 4 bases, leaving 7 bases of the junction unmatched. This CDR3 is CASSLGQGPNNEQFF. The CDR3 DNA reads TGTGCCAGCTCACTCGGACAGGGCCCCAACAATGAGCAGTTCTTC.

The genes are TRBV12-5 and TRBJ1-1, with D uncertain. CDR3 length: 13 amino acids. Germline CDR1 LGHNT, CDR2 FRNRAP. Trimming left V 2 bases short and J 6 bases short, with 10 bases between. The CDR3 loop is CASGLTAGSEAFF. The CDR3 bases are TGTGCTAGTGGTTTGACGGCGGGCTCTGAAGCTTTCTTT.

About this clone itself: This sample includes further DNA sequences coding for the same CDR3. V gene TRBV28 combines with J gene TRBJ1-4, with 8 bases matching TRBD1. The V gene's germline CDR1 is MDHEN and CDR2 SYDVKM. The trim removed 5 bases at V and 7 bases at J, leaving 6 bases unmatched. The CDR3 has 14 amino acids. This CDR3 reads CASSLQGAGEKLFF. Written as DNA, the CDR3 is TGTGCCAGCAGTCTTCAGGGGGCGGGTGAAAAACTGTTTTTT.

This chain uses TRBV5-1 with TRBJ2-2; D may be TRBD1 (5 bases). The CDR3 runs 15 residues. Trimming took 7 bases from V and 4 from J, leaving 17 bases between them. CDR1 is SGHRS, CDR2 YFSETQ, per germline. In nucleotides, the CDR3 is TGCGCCAGCGGGCCGAGAAGGGGCGGCACCGGGGAGCTGTTTTTT. Encoded protein: CASGPRRGGTGELFF.

The chain joins TRBV6-6 to TRBJ2-3, with TRBD2 matching over 10 bases. The V segment lost 5 bases and the J segment 4 bases; nucleotides outside the gene matches: 6. The CDR3 contains 15 residues. Germline V gene lookup returns CDR1 MNHNY and CDR2 SVGAGI (reference sequence). This chain's CDR3 is CASSQLAGVADTQYF. CDR3 sequence (DNA): TGTGCCAGCAGTCAGCTAGCGGGAGTTGCAGATACGCAGTATTTT.

The chain has TRBV30 and TRBJ2-3, with D possibly TRBD2 on 5 matching bases. This CDR3 contains 16 residues. In germline, CDR1 is GTSNPN, CDR2 SVGIG (reference sequence). V gave up 4 bases and J gave up 0 bases, with 17 bases separating them. CDR3 nucleotide sequence: TGTGCCTGGAAAAGAGGGAGACGTGCTAGCACAGATACGCAGTATTTT. Its translation: CAWKRGRRASTDTQYF.

The chain carries TRBV27 and TRBJ2-2; 14 nucleotides match TRBD2. Germline CDR1 and CDR2: MNHEY and SMNVEV (reference sequence). The CDR3 runs to 19 residues. The V segment lost 7 bases and the J segment 6 bases; nucleotides outside the gene matches: 16. The CDR3 region is CASKGGTSGSFNRAGELFF. The CDR3 DNA is TGTGCCAGCAAGGGCGGGACTAGCGGGAGTTTTAATCGGGCCGGGGAGCTGTTTTTT.

The chain joins TRBV18 to TRBJ2-1; 8 nucleotides line up with TRBD2. V lost 5 bases and J lost 0; bases outside the gene matches: 6. This CDR3 has 16 amino acids. Germline CDR1 KGHSH, CDR2 LQKENI. In DNA, the CDR3 is TGTGCCAGCTCAGCCGGGACTAGGAGCTCCTACAATGAGCAGTTCTTC. It codes for CASSAGTRSSYNEQFF.

The chain recombines TRBV11-2 with TRBJ1-3; D is perhaps TRBD1 (6 bases). CDR1 is SGHAT and CDR2 is FQNNGV in the germline V gene. This CDR3 region has 15 residues. Trimming took off 0 bases at V and 4 bases at J, with 10 bases between the two ends. The CDR3, as DNA: TGTGCCAGCAGCTTAGAGGCAGGGGCCGGAAACACCATATATTTT. This sequence encodes CASSLEAGAGNTIYF.

The chain recombines TRBV10-1 with TRBJ2-1; a possible D gene is TRBD2 (5 bases). Trimming shortened V by 0 bases and J by 2 bases, and 14 bases separated the two germline ends. This CDR3 is built from 17 residues. Germline-derived CDR1 and CDR2 are WNHNN and SYGVQD (reference sequence). CDR3 bases: TGCGCCAGCAGTGAGTCGATGGCTAGCCCCCCCTACAATGAGCAGTTCTTC. Its protein product is CASSESMASPPYNEQFF.

The chain is built from TRBV28 and TRBJ1-2; 8 bases match TRBD1. CDR1 MDHEN and CDR2 SYDVKM come from the germline V gene. The V and J ends lost 6 bases and 4 bases, in that order; junction bases with no gene match: 7. The CDR3 is made up of 14 amino acids. CDR3 loop: CASRQTGTGYGYTF. CDR3 coding DNA: TGTGCCAGCAGACAAACCGGGACAGGCTATGGCTACACCTTC.

The chain links TRBV28 to TRBJ1-2, with TRBD1 identical over 9 bases. The CDR3 has 15 amino acids. The ends lost 4 bases at V and 5 bases at J; junction bases unmatched: 8. Per the germline V gene, CDR1 is MDHEN and CDR2 is SYDVKM. The CDR3 sequence is CASSSPGQGIYGYTF. Here the CDR3 DNA reads TGTGCCAGCAGTTCTCCGGGACAGGGAATATATGGCTACACCTTC.